This entry lists 8 T cell receptor beta chains sequenced from one sample in a study of metastatic and nonmetastatic thyroid tumors. No patient received treatment before thyroid surgery. TCRdb re-called clones from the PCR reads using MiXCR. The table lists tens of thousands of clones, about an eighth of them singletons, with around 11% in the top ten. The sample comprised blood. The receptors shown here come from a female donor with papillary thyroid cancer or a benign thyroid nodule (not recorded which). Some clones in this sample may be carry-over from other donors' samples.

Concerning this clone: Being one base from a much bigger clone, this may be a read error. The rearrangement uses TRBV6-1 and TRBJ2-3; possibly TRBD1 for D (6 bases). The CDR3 spans 15 residues. Germline V lookup: CDR1 MNHNS, CDR2 SASEGT. Trimming pared 5 bases from V and 5 bases from J, leaving 17 bases between. The CDR3 is CASSSLGTWGDTQYF. DNA of the CDR3: TGTGCCAGCAGTTCCCTGGGGACATGGGGAGATACGCAGTATTTT.

As for this clone: Other DNA sequences of this sample code for an identical CDR3. The CDR3 protein is CASSTGTGGGSTEAFF. The CDR3 nucleotides are TGTGCCAGCTCAACGGGGACAGGTGGCGGAAGCACTGAAGCTTTCTTT. The chain links TRBV18 to TRBJ1-1; TRBD1 agrees at 8 bases. The CDR3 consists of 16 residues. Germline trimming cut 5 bases from V and 4 bases from J; bases unmatched to any gene: 12. Germline loops: CDR1 KGHSH, CDR2 LQKENI.

The chain carries TRBV6-5 and TRBJ2-6; no reliable D call. The CDR3 is 15 amino acids. Germline V gives CDR1 MNHEY, CDR2 SVGAGI. Deletions cut 5 bases from V and 0 bases from J, with 8 bases between. This CDR3 reads CASSHTVSGANVLTF. DNA of the CDR3: TGTGCCAGCAGTCACACTGTCTCTGGGGCCAACGTCCTGACTTTC.

This clone is medium-sized within its sample. The rearrangement links TRBV7-3 to TRBJ2-7, with TRBD1 matching 8 bases. In germline, CDR1 is SGHTA, CDR2 FQGTGA. Trimming at V came to 5 bases and at J to 3 bases, leaving 6 bases not matched to a gene. The CDR3 sequence is 14 residues long. CDR3 nucleotides: TGTGCCAGCAGCGAGCAGGGGGCAGGCTACGAGCAGTACTTC. Encoded protein: CASSEQGAGYEQYF. Drawing the rest from reference TRBV7-3 and TRBJ2-7, the complete variable domain is GAGVSQTPSNKVTEKGKYVELRCDPISGHTALYWYRQSLGQGPEFLIYFQGTGAADDSGLPNDRFFAVRPEGSVSTLKIQRTERGDSAVYLCASSEQGAGYEQYFGPGTRLTVT.

This clone was recorded at least ten times. The chain links TRBV19 to TRBJ2-2; D perhaps matches TRBD2 (5 bases). V lost 5 bases to trimming and J lost 5 bases, with 12 bases between them. The CDR3 sequence is 14 residues long. CDR1 is LNHDA, CDR2 SQIVND, per germline (reference sequence). The CDR3 protein is CASSVGLTTGELFF. The CDR3 DNA reads as TGTGCCAGTAGTGTTGGACTTACGACCGGGGAGCTGTTTTTT. The whole variable domain, remainder taken from reference TRBV19 and TRBJ2-2, is DGGITQSPKYLFRKEGQNVTLSCEQNLNHDAMYWYRQDPGQGLRLIYYSQIVNDFQKGDIAEGYSVSREKKESFPLTVTSAQKNPTAFYLCASSVGLTTGELFFGEGSRLTVL.

This clone was observed a handful of times. This could be a read error, since a much larger clone is one nucleotide away. The genes are TRBV7-7 and TRBJ2-5, with 9 bases aligning to TRBD2. Germline CDR1 reads SSHAT; CDR2 reads FNYEAQ (reference sequence). There are 15 residues in the CDR3. The CDR3 sequence is CASSPAGGGPETHYF. CDR3 DNA: TGTGCTAGCAGCCCAGCGGGGGGTGGTCCAGAGACCCATTACTTC.

This clone appeared once. The chain employs TRBV30 and TRBJ2-2, with unresolved D. Looked up from germline, CDR1 is GTSNPN and CDR2 is SVGIG (reference sequence). This CDR3 region has 13 residues. V was cut by 2 bases and J by 2 bases, with 6 bases left in between. The CDR3 region is CAWSLYNTGELFF. In nucleotides, the CDR3 is TGTGCCTGGAGTCTGTATAACACCGGGGAGCTGTTTTTT.

This clone was seen many times. This rearrangement joins TRBV30 to TRBJ1-1; D may be TRBD1 (6 bases). This CDR3 is 14 amino acids long. V dropped 0 bases and J dropped 4 bases, with 12 bases sitting between them. The germline V gene encodes CDR1 GTSNPN and CDR2 SVGIG (reference sequence). In nucleotides, the CDR3 is TGTGCCTGGAGTGTAGGGGGGGGTAGCACTGAAGCTTTCTTT. It specifies CAWSVGGGSTEAFF.